The clone carrying this T cell receptor (beta chain) was counted a few times. Its antigen is unknown. These data come from a study of cytomegalovirus exposure and HLA in healthy donors. Study-wide context: There were 100 million to 130 million unique TCR beta sequences, drawn from about 179 million T cells, in an earlier analysis.

Study conclusions and caveats: Most CMV-associated TCR beta chains were later found to appear HLA-restricted.

This CDR3 comprises 15 residues. V dropped 4 bases and J dropped 4; count of bases not matched to a gene: 9. Germline V gene lookup returns CDR1 SGDLS and CDR2 YYNGEE. PCR involved 60 Vbeta and 13 Jbeta primers. Profiled with immunoSEQ multiplex PCR; TCRdb holds only in-frame clones, not every one. The data show roughly 160,000 clones, about 80% seen once. The chain combines TRBV9 with TRBJ1-1; 8 nucleotides match TRBD1. The TCR originated in a woman in her forties or fifties in good health and CMV-seronegative. The material sequenced was PBMCs. CDR3 nucleotide sequence: TGTGCCAGCAGCACCCGGACAGGGATTGGCACTGAAGCTTTCTTT. It is translated as CASSTRTGIGTEAFF.